This T cell receptor (beta chain) was profiled in a study of T cell repertoires in cytomegalovirus infection. About the study: Shared public TCR beta signatures pointed to both CMV infection and a matching HLA type.

There are 13 residues in the CDR3. Germline lookup yields CDR1 SQVTM and CDR2 ANQGSEA. V was pared by 1 base and J by 6 bases, with 13 bases between. MiXCR, run by TCRdb on the reads, gives a single entry per CDR3 protein. This sample has 150,000 to 200,000 distinct CDR3 sequences, with roughly 27% found just once. Sequencing input: PBMCs. The rearrangement links TRBV29-1 to TRBJ2-7; no clear D gene. The sequence was obtained from a human donor in good health (CMV status not recorded). Some clones in this sample may be carry-over from other donors' samples. As DNA, the CDR3 is TGCAGCGTTGAAGTTATAAGGATCTGCGAGCAGTACTTC. Translated, it gives CSVEVIRICEQYF.